Listed here are 25 T cell receptor beta chains from one sample, sequenced in a study of cytomegalovirus exposure and HLA in healthy donors. The PCR contained 60 Vbeta and 13 Jbeta primers. Data came from immunoSEQ multiplex PCR; TCRdb stores just in-frame clones and leaves some out. The top ten hold approximately 1.5% of the sample, which has roughly 150,000 clones, 75% to 80% seen once. Source material: PBMCs. These TCRs come from a young woman in good health and CMV-seronegative.

This chain links TRBV6-5 with TRBJ1-1; D is possibly TRBD1 (6 bases). This CDR3 region has 15 residues. V lost 6 bases, J lost 4 bases, and 18 bases lay in between. CDR1 and CDR2 from the germline V gene are MNHEY and SVGAGI. This CDR3 reads CASSAGTLSPTEAFF. DNA of the CDR3: TGTGCCAGCAGCGCCGGGACACTATCACCCACTGAAGCTTTCTTT.

This clone was counted a few times. DNA for the CDR3: TGCGCCAGCAGCCAAGATATCGGGGGTGCTAGCAATCAGCCCCAGCATTTT. Its protein product is CASSQDIGGASNQPQHF. The gene calls are TRBV4-3 and TRBJ1-5, with D possibly TRBD1 on 5 matching bases. V was pared by 0 bases and J by 0 bases, with 12 bases between. The CDR3 spans 17 residues. The germline CDR1 and CDR2 sequences are LGHNA and YSLEER.

CDR3 bases: TGCGCCAGCAGCTCGGGCACGACAGCGAACACCGGGGAGCTGTTTTTT. Residues: CASSSGTTANTGELFF. This chain uses TRBV5-1 with TRBJ2-2, with a possible D match to TRBD1 (5 bases). Germline CDR1 reads SGHRS; CDR2 reads YFSETQ. The V and J ends lost 3 bases and 0 bases respectively, with 12 bases between them. The CDR3 runs to 16 residues. Using reference TRBV5-1 and TRBJ2-2 for the parts outside the CDR3, the full variable domain is KAGVTQTPRYLIKTRGQQVTLSCSPISGHRSVSWYQQTPGQGLQFLFEYFSETQRNKGNFPGRFSGRQFSNSRSEMNVSTLELGDSALYLCASSSGTTANTGELFFGEGSRLTVL.

The rearrangement links TRBV2 to TRBJ2-5; TRBD2 agrees at 11 bases. The V gene end was trimmed by 10 bases and the J gene end by 3 bases; junction bases not matched to a gene: 10. Germline CDR1 and CDR2: SNHLY and FYNNEI. The CDR3 totals 15 residues. The CDR3 coding sequence is TGTGCCAACCAACTAACGGGACTAGCGGAAGAGACCCAGTACTTC. It translates to CANQLTGLAEETQYF.

The J gene is TRBJ2-3, the V gene TRBV5-1, with TRBD2 matching over 7 bases. CDR3 length: 15 amino acids. The germline V gene has CDR1 SGHRS and CDR2 YFSETQ. V shed 2 bases and J 4 bases; nucleotides not matched to a gene: 7. The CDR3 sequence is CASSFERGVSDTQYF. The CDR3 DNA follows: TGCGCCAGCAGCTTTGAGCGGGGAGTTTCAGATACGCAGTATTTT.

This chain connects TRBV4-2 to TRBJ1-1, with D possibly matching TRBD1 (6 bases). The V and J ends lost 5 bases and 1 base respectively, with 17 bases between them. This CDR3 spans 16 amino acids. The V gene's germline CDR1 is LGHNA and CDR2 YNFKEQ. CDR3 residues: CASSARHRGTNTEAFF. The CDR3 DNA reads TGTGCCAGCAGCGCCCGGCATAGGGGGACGAACACTGAAGCTTTCTTT.

The chain couples TRBV11-3 to TRBJ2-3, with 9 bases matching TRBD1. Germline CDR1 reads SGHNT; CDR2 reads YENEEA. The trim removed 1 base at V and 7 bases at J, leaving 3 bases unmatched. This CDR3 has 14 amino acids. For the CDR3, the DNA is TGTGCCAGCAGCTTAGTACAGGGGGCAAATACGCAGTATTTT. Protein sequence: CASSLVQGANTQYF.

The CDR3 DNA reads as TGTGCCAGCAGCCCACCGACTAGCGGGGGGGTATTGCAGTATTTT. Translation gives CASSPPTSGGVLQYF. V usage is TRBV5-6 and J usage is TRBJ2-3, with 14 nucleotides matching TRBD2. Germline CDR1 SGHDT, CDR2 YYEEEE. This CDR3 has 15 amino acids. J was trimmed by 11 bases and V by 4 bases; bases with no gene match: 9.

The chain combines TRBV6-1 with TRBJ2-1; 8 bases are shared with TRBD1. The V gene end was trimmed by 1 base and the J gene end by 8 bases; junction bases not matched to a gene: 7. From germline, CDR1 is MNHNS and CDR2 SASEGT. The CDR3 runs to 15 residues. Here the CDR3 DNA reads TGTGCCAGCAGTGAAGGGACAGGGCCCCGGGATGAGCAGTTCTTC. It encodes CASSEGTGPRDEQFF.

A few counts support this clone. This specimen includes other DNA sequences encoding the same CDR3. The V call is TRBV6-4, the J call TRBJ2-1; 10 positions agree with TRBD2. Germline V gene sequence: CDR1 MRHNA, CDR2 SNTAGT. After removal of 3 bases from V and 5 bases from J, the junction contained 1 base not matched to a gene. This CDR3 has 14 amino acids. CDR3 in amino acids: CASSEAGGHNEQFF. The CDR3, as DNA: TGTGCCAGCAGTGAAGCGGGGGGGCACAATGAGCAGTTCTTC.

This chain uses TRBV4-1 with TRBJ1-6; D remains ambiguous. The V end was cut by 4 bases, the J end by 7 bases, with 14 bases between. This CDR3 is built from 15 residues. Looked up from germline, CDR1 is MGHRA and CDR2 is YSYEKL. The CDR3 DNA reads TGCGCCAGCAGCCCCGTCGGACTGCAAAATTCACCCCTCCACTTT. Encoded protein: CASSPVGLQNSPLHF.

The chain uses TRBV27 and TRBJ1-2; no firm D call. Germline V gene data show CDR1 as MNHEY and CDR2 as SMNVEV (reference sequence). The CDR3 length is 13 residues. Trimming stripped 6 bases from V and 8 bases from J, with 16 bases between. CDR3 in amino acids: CASSPTGGRGYTF. The DNA of the CDR3 is TGTGCCAGCAGCCCGACCGGCGGGCGAGGCTACACCTTC.

V gene TRBV7-9 combines with J gene TRBJ1-2; 11 bases fit TRBD1. This CDR3 is 14 amino acids long. CDR1 is SEHNR and CDR2 is FQNEAQ in the germline V gene (reference sequence). V was pared by 5 bases and J by 4 bases, with 3 bases of the junction left unmatched. CDR3 nucleotide sequence: TGTGCCAGCAGCCAGGGACAGGGGGGCTATGGCTACACCTTC. Its translation: CASSQGQGGYGYTF.

This CDR3 is CASSLDRGYEQYF. Here the CDR3 DNA reads TGCGCCAGCAGCTTGGACAGGGGCTACGAGCAGTACTTC. The genes are TRBV10-1 and TRBJ2-7, with TRBD1 matching 9 bases. CDR1 is WNHNN, CDR2 SYGVQD, per germline (reference sequence). After removal of 6 bases from V and 3 bases from J, the junction contained 3 bases not matched to a gene. The CDR3 has 13 amino acids.

For this clone: Additional DNA sequences in this sample encode the identical CDR3. The rearrangement uses TRBV29-1 and TRBJ1-2; D might be TRBD1 (6 bases). V gave up 7 bases and J gave up 3 bases, with 12 bases separating them. The CDR3 loop spans 12 amino acids. Germline CDR1 and CDR2: SQVTM and ANQGSEA. CDR3 region: CSATQGDYGYTF. The CDR3 region has the DNA TGCAGCGCCACACAGGGTGACTATGGCTACACCTTC.

This chain links TRBV7-8 with TRBJ2-1; the match to TRBD2 covers 14 bases. V lost 5 bases to trimming and J lost 5 bases; unmatched junction nucleotides: 8. The germline V gene encodes CDR1 SGHVS and CDR2 FQNEAQ. CDR3 length: 17 residues. CDR3 nucleotide sequence: TGTGCCAGCAGCCCCAGGACTAGCGGGGGGATTAACAATGAGCAGTTCTTC. As protein: CASSPRTSGGINNEQFF.

CDR3 sequence reads: CASSPKPENTEAFF. The DNA for the CDR3 is TGTGCCAGCAGCCCGAAACCAGAGAACACTGAAGCTTTCTTT. The chain has TRBV11-2 and TRBJ1-1; D unresolved. CDR1 and CDR2 (germline): SGHAT, FQNNGV. This CDR3 comprises 14 residues. The V and J ends lost 5 bases and 1 base respectively, with 11 bases between them.

This chain joins TRBV4-1 and TRBJ1-3; 7 bases match TRBD1. From germline, CDR1 is MGHRA and CDR2 YSYEKL. V lost 0 bases and J lost 4; bases outside the gene matches: 12. There are 18 residues in the CDR3. The CDR3 reads CASSQDSPARTGGNTIYF. The CDR3 DNA reads TGCGCCAGCAGCCAAGATAGCCCGGCCCGGACAGGCGGAAACACCATATATTTT.

J is TRBJ2-3 and V is TRBV10-3; D is possibly TRBD1 (6 bases). V gave up 0 bases and J gave up 0 bases, with 7 bases separating them. Per the germline V gene, CDR1 is ENHRY and CDR2 is SYGVKD. This CDR3 is built from 15 residues. CDR3 sequence reads: CAISESGTSTDTQYF. In DNA, the CDR3 is TGTGCCATCAGTGAGTCAGGGACAAGCACAGATACGCAGTATTTT.

The chain combines TRBV6-1 with TRBJ2-3, with 8 bases aligning to TRBD1. Germline CDR1 and CDR2: MNHNS and SASEGT. Losses at the gene ends were 3 bases for V and 3 bases for J; bases not matched to a gene: 5. The CDR3 loop spans 15 amino acids. CDR3 sequence (DNA): TGTGCCAGCAGTGACCGGGACAGGTGGACAGATACGCAGTATTTT. Amino acid sequence: CASSDRDRWTDTQYF.

The J gene is TRBJ2-7, the V gene TRBV2, with D possibly matching TRBD1 (5 bases). The CDR3 is 14 amino acids. Per the germline V gene, CDR1 is SNHLY and CDR2 is FYNNEI. V lost 8 bases to trimming and J lost 6 bases, with 20 bases between them. The DNA of the CDR3 is TGTGCCAGCGGGCTCCAGGGTGTAGGGTTCGAGCAGTACTTC. This sequence encodes CASGLQGVGFEQYF. Variable domain in full (rest from reference TRBV2 and TRBJ2-7): EPEVTQTPSHQVTQMGQEVILRCVPISNHLYFYWYRQILGQKVEFLVSFYNNEISEKSEIFDDQFSVERPDGSNFTLKIRSTKLEDSAMYFCASGLQGVGFEQYFGPGTRLTVT.

V usage is TRBV7-2 and J usage is TRBJ2-7, with TRBD1 matching 8 bases. This CDR3 comprises 15 residues. The ends lost 5 bases at V and 4 bases at J; junction bases unmatched: 10. Germline V gene lookup returns CDR1 SGHTA and CDR2 FQGNSA. CDR3 coding DNA: TGTGCCAGCAGCCCAGAAGTTACAGGGGGGTACGAGCAGTACTTC. This gives the protein CASSPEVTGGYEQYF.

A few counts support this clone. This chain connects TRBV6-5 to TRBJ1-6; 7 bases are shared with TRBD1. The J segment lost 9 bases and the V segment lost 2 bases, leaving 7 bases of the junction unmatched. Germline CDR1 reads MNHEY; CDR2 reads SVGAGI. This CDR3 contains 15 residues. CDR3 region: CASSYRDSFSSPLHF. As DNA, the CDR3 is TGTGCCAGCAGTTACCGGGACAGTTTCAGTTCACCCCTCCACTTT.

V usage is TRBV5-1 and J usage is TRBJ1-1, with TRBD1 identical over 8 bases. This CDR3 spans 17 amino acids. Germline CDR1 is SGHRS and CDR2 is YFSETQ. The trim removed 0 bases at V and 0 bases at J, leaving 7 bases unmatched. The CDR3 is CASSLGQGNFMNTEAFF. The CDR3 DNA follows: TGCGCCAGCAGCTTGGGACAGGGGAACTTTATGAACACTGAAGCTTTCTTT.

Details on this clone: The sample carries other DNA sequences with the same CDR3. The J gene is TRBJ1-2, the V gene TRBV7-3; 8 bases agree with TRBD1. CDR1 is SGHTA and CDR2 is FQGTGA in the germline V gene. This CDR3 has 13 amino acids. V lost 5 bases, J lost 6 bases, and 5 bases stayed unmatched. In DNA, the CDR3 is TGTGCCAGCAGCAGAGACAGGGGTGATGGCTACACCTTC. As protein: CASSRDRGDGYTF.